A single sample gave rise to the 32 T cell receptor beta chains below, sequenced in a study of PD-1 blockade in classical Hodgkin lymphoma. Every one of the patients relapsed after autologous stem cell transplantation (brentuximab vedotin exposure was variable). Clones were read by immunoSEQ multiplex PCR, and TCRdb kept only the in-frame ones, dropping some. The table lists more than 50,000 clones, 71% of them singletons, with about 9.8% in the top ten. Sequenced here: peripheral blood mononuclear cells (PBMCs), sampled before the second cycle of nivolumab. The source of these receptors is a human donor with classical Hodgkin lymphoma.

This clone showed up just once. The V call is TRBV5-1, the J call TRBJ2-3; D could derive from TRBD1 or TRBD2 (5 bases each). V shed 4 bases and J shed 5 bases, with 14 bases lying between them. Per the germline V gene, CDR1 is SGHRS and CDR2 is YFSETQ. This CDR3 has 14 residues. The CDR3 is CASSVTGTGDTQYF. DNA of the CDR3: TGCGCCAGCAGCGTTACGGGGACGGGAGATACGCAGTATTTT.

The rearrangement joins TRBV6-5 to TRBJ2-3, with 12 positions matching TRBD2. CDR3 length equals 16 residues. The germline V gene encodes CDR1 MNHEY and CDR2 SVGAGI. V shed 0 bases, J shed 9 bases, and the junction held 7 bases outside the gene matches. Here the CDR3 reads CASSYSSSGRATTQYF. In DNA form, the CDR3 reads TGTGCCAGCAGTTACTCGTCTAGCGGGAGGGCCACCACGCAGTATTTT.

V is TRBV27 and J is TRBJ2-2; TRBD2 matches at 11 bases. The CDR3 is 18 amino acids. The V segment lost 5 bases and the J segment 0 bases; nucleotides outside the gene matches: 8. Germline V gene lookup returns CDR1 MNHEY and CDR2 SMNVEV (reference sequence). The CDR3 is CASSPQASGGTNTGELFF. CDR3 DNA sequence: TGTGCCAGCAGTCCTCAGGCTAGCGGGGGGACGAACACCGGGGAGCTGTTTTTT.

V usage is TRBV10-3 and J usage is TRBJ2-5; D gene unclear. The ends were cut back, 3 bases at V and 3 bases at J, with 11 bases in the middle. The CDR3 consists of 14 residues. The germline CDR1 and CDR2 sequences are ENHRY and SYGVKD. CDR3 nucleotides: TGTGCCATCAGTGACGGATTCGACGAAGAGACCCAGTACTTC. Amino acids: CAISDGFDEETQYF.

A note on this clone: The same CDR3 arises from other DNA sequences in this sample as well. This sequence joins TRBV6-1 and TRBJ2-3, with TRBD1 as a possible D gene (6 bases). The CDR3 sequence is 15 residues long. Germline V gives CDR1 MNHNS, CDR2 SASEGT. V lost 2 bases to trimming and J lost 0 bases, with 9 bases between them. The CDR3 nucleotides read TGTGCCAGCAGTGAACAGGGGTCTAGCACAGATACGCAGTATTTT. Protein product: CASSEQGSSTDTQYF.

The chain has TRBV5-1 and TRBJ1-1; D remains ambiguous. Trimming removed 3 bases from V and 2 bases from J, with 8 bases in between. Germline V lookup: CDR1 SGHRS, CDR2 YFSETQ. CDR3 length: 13 amino acids. CDR3 sequence (DNA): TGCGCCAGCAGCTCCGACATTAACACTGAAGCTTTCTTT. Translating it yields CASSSDINTEAFF.

This clone was seen once. The genes are TRBV5-6 and TRBJ2-6; D is unclear. The germline V gene has CDR1 SGHDT and CDR2 YYEEEE. The CDR3 covers 17 residues. With 1 base removed from V and 0 bases from J, the gap between germline ends came to 11 bases. The CDR3 reads CASSLRHLSSGANVLTF. The CDR3 DNA sequence: TGTGCCAGCAGCTTGAGACATCTGAGCTCTGGGGCCAACGTCCTGACTTTC.

The chain uses TRBV6-6 and TRBJ1-2, with TRBD1 matching 8 bases. Per the germline V gene, CDR1 is MNHNY and CDR2 is SVGAGI (reference sequence). J lost 0 bases, V lost 5 bases, and 2 bases had no gene match. The CDR3 length is 14 residues. CDR3 in DNA: TGTGCCAGCAGTATACAGGGGGCTAACTATGGCTACACCTTC. Protein product: CASSIQGANYGYTF.

Many counts were recorded for this clone. The rearrangement joins TRBV9 to TRBJ2-5; D is perhaps TRBD1 (5 bases). Germline CDR1 SGDLS, CDR2 YYNGEE. V lost 3 bases, J lost 5 bases, and 8 bases lay in between. There are 12 residues in the CDR3. The CDR3 here is CASSEGWETQYF. The CDR3 DNA reads TGTGCCAGCAGCGAGGGGTGGGAGACCCAGTACTTC.

The chain uses TRBV29-1 and TRBJ1-3, with 7 bases that match TRBD1. This CDR3 spans 14 amino acids. Germline V gene lookup returns CDR1 SQVTM and CDR2 ANQGSEA. V lost 5 bases to trimming and J lost 0 bases; unmatched junction nucleotides: 4. CDR3 coding DNA: TGCAGCGTTTGGACAGGCGCCTCTGGAAACACCATATATTTT. Residues: CSVWTGASGNTIYF.

The table lists this clone with a few counts. The chain employs TRBV16 and TRBJ2-1; 9 bases match TRBD1. This CDR3 is 15 amino acids long. The J segment lost 8 bases and the V segment lost 4 bases, leaving 9 bases of the junction unmatched. The V gene's germline CDR1 is KGHSY and CDR2 FQNENV. The DNA for the CDR3 is TGTGCCAGCAGCCTACAGGGGGCTCTTAGGGATGAGCAGTTCTTC. As protein: CASSLQGALRDEQFF.

The rearrangement links TRBV30 to TRBJ1-2; D uncertain. The germline V gene has CDR1 GTSNPN and CDR2 SVGIG (reference sequence). This CDR3 contains 13 residues. V lost 4 bases, J lost 1 base, and 10 bases lay in between. The CDR3 nucleotides read TGTGCCTGGAAGACGGGAATTAACTATGGCTACACCTTC. It translates to CAWKTGINYGYTF.

This clone turned up a few times. J is TRBJ2-7 and V is TRBV5-1; 10 bases line up with TRBD1. Germline trimming cut 3 bases from V and 3 bases from J; bases unmatched to any gene: 6. There are 15 residues in the CDR3. Germline values: CDR1 SGHRS, CDR2 YFSETQ. The DNA for the CDR3 is TGCGCCAGCAGCTCAGGGACAGGGGTGTTCTACGAGCAGTACTTC. The encoded protein is CASSSGTGVFYEQYF. Supplemented by reference TRBV5-1 and TRBJ2-7, the full variable domain reads KAGVTQTPRYLIKTRGQQVTLSCSPISGHRSVSWYQQTPGQGLQFLFEYFSETQRNKGNFPGRFSGRQFSNSRSEMNVSTLELGDSALYLCASSSGTGVFYEQYFGPGTRLTVT.

This clone was recorded a few times. The identical CDR3 is also encoded by other nucleotide sequences in the sample. The rearrangement links TRBV29-1 to TRBJ1-2; D may be TRBD1 (6 bases). The CDR3 is made up of 13 amino acids. Per germline, CDR1 SQVTM and CDR2 ANQGSEA. V was cut by 0 bases and J by 6 bases, with 11 bases left in between. CDR3 sequence reads: CSVEEVGGNGYTF. CDR3 in DNA: TGCAGCGTTGAAGAGGTAGGGGGGAATGGCTACACCTTC.

V usage is TRBV19 and J usage is TRBJ1-4, with D possibly matching TRBD1 (5 bases). Germline-derived CDR1 and CDR2 are LNHDA and SQIVND (reference sequence). Deletions cut 3 bases from V and 4 bases from J, with 12 bases between. The CDR3 sequence is 15 residues long. The CDR3 loop reads CASSIRGGVNEKLFF. The DNA for the CDR3 is TGTGCCAGTAGTATCAGAGGAGGGGTTAATGAAAAACTGTTTTTT.

This clone was seen a handful of times. The chain couples TRBV5-8 to TRBJ2-7; no firm D call. From germline, CDR1 is SGHTS and CDR2 YDEGEE. The CDR3 covers 14 residues. The ends were cut back, 0 bases at V and 2 bases at J, with 9 bases in the middle. CDR3 bases: TGTGCCAGCAGCTTGGATCCCAACGCCTACGAGCAGTACTTC. Translating it yields CASSLDPNAYEQYF. The full variable domain, with the rest looked up from reference TRBV5-8 and TRBJ2-7, is EAGVTQSPTHLIKTRGQQATLRCSPISGHTSVYWYQQALGLGLQFLLWYDEGEERNRGNFPPRFSGRQFPNYSSELNVNALELEDSALYLCASSLDPNAYEQYFGPGTRLTVT.

The chain is built from TRBV5-4 and TRBJ1-1, with 10 bases that match TRBD1. With 5 bases clipped from V and 6 bases from J, the junction kept 4 bases outside the gene matches. Germline values: CDR1 SGHNT, CDR2 YYREEE (reference sequence). CDR3 length equals 13 residues. CDR3 loop: CASSSDRGSEAFF. The DNA of the CDR3 is TGTGCCAGCAGTTCGGACAGGGGGTCTGAAGCTTTCTTT.

The chain combines TRBV5-1 with TRBJ2-1; 11 bases map to TRBD2. J lost 2 bases, V lost 4 bases, and 2 bases had no gene match. The CDR3 extends over 15 amino acids. CDR1 and CDR2 from the germline V gene are SGHRS and YFSETQ. The CDR3, as DNA: TGCGCCAGCAGCGTTAGCGGGAGGGCCTACAATGAGCAGTTCTTC. Protein: CASSVSGRAYNEQFF. The full variable domain, completed using reference TRBV5-1 and TRBJ2-1, is KAGVTQTPRYLIKTRGQQVTLSCSPISGHRSVSWYQQTPGQGLQFLFEYFSETQRNKGNFPGRFSGRQFSNSRSEMNVSTLELGDSALYLCASSVSGRAYNEQFFGPGTRLTVL.

This chain uses TRBV7-6 with TRBJ1-1; D gene ambiguous. Deletions cut 1 base from V and 0 bases from J, with 9 bases between. The CDR3 extends over 15 amino acids. Germline V CDR1 and CDR2: SGHVS, FNYEAQ. CDR3 loop: CASSLGVGMNTEAFF. The CDR3 coding sequence is TGTGCCAGCAGCTTAGGGGTAGGGATGAACACTGAAGCTTTCTTT.

This clone is a singleton in its sample. The genes are TRBV9 and TRBJ1-3, with D unresolved. The CDR3 contains 16 residues. Germline CDR1 is SGDLS and CDR2 is YYNGEE. V was clipped by 8 bases and J by 0 bases, with 18 bases between them. This chain's CDR3 is CARRRTREDSGNTIYF. In nucleotides, the CDR3 is TGTGCCAGGAGAAGGACGAGGGAGGACTCTGGAAACACCATATATTTT.

The gene calls are TRBV11-3 and TRBJ1-1, with D possibly matching TRBD1 (5 bases). Germline V lookup: CDR1 SGHNT, CDR2 YENEEA. Trimming cost V 2 bases and J 5 bases, with 9 bases left between them. CDR3 size: 13 residues. This CDR3 is CASSLRDWTEAFF. CDR3 DNA sequence: TGTGCCAGCAGCTTAAGGGACTGGACTGAAGCTTTCTTT.

The rearrangement links TRBV11-3 to TRBJ2-4; tentatively, D is TRBD1 (5 bases). Germline V CDR1 and CDR2: SGHNT, YENEEA. V lost 0 bases to trimming and J lost 1 base, with 10 bases between them. CDR3 length: 16 residues. CDR3 DNA: TGTGCCAGCAGCTTAGAGGGGCAAGTCGCCAAAAACATTCAGTACTTC. Protein product: CASSLEGQVAKNIQYF. Full variable domain (rest looked up from reference TRBV11-3 and TRBJ2-4): EAGVVQSPRYKIIEKKQPVAFWCNPISGHNTLYWYLQNLGQGPELLIRYENEEAVDDSQLPKDRFSAERLKGVDSTLKIQPAELGDSAVYLCASSLEGQVAKNIQYFGAGTRLSVL.

The rearrangement uses TRBV29-1 and TRBJ2-7, with D possibly TRBD2 on 7 matching bases. With 1 base removed from V and 3 bases from J, the gap between germline ends came to 16 bases. In germline, CDR1 is SQVTM, CDR2 ANQGSEA. The CDR3 loop spans 15 amino acids. The CDR3 DNA is TGCAGCGTTGAAGGGGAGGGGGAGTGGAGCTACGAGCAGTACTTC. Its protein is CSVEGEGEWSYEQYF.

This chain joins TRBV19 and TRBJ2-7; 7 bases are shared with TRBD1. The V segment lost 3 bases and the J segment 3 bases; nucleotides outside the gene matches: 8. Germline assignment: CDR1 LNHDA and CDR2 SQIVND (reference sequence). CDR3 length: 15 residues. The CDR3: CASSIRTGPDYEQYF. Here the CDR3 DNA reads TGTGCCAGTAGTATCAGGACAGGACCCGACTACGAGCAGTACTTC.

V gene TRBV4-2 combines with J gene TRBJ1-3; 8 nucleotides agree with TRBD1. This CDR3 contains 16 residues. J gave up 2 bases and V 0 bases, and 3 bases lay outside the gene matches. Germline CDR1 and CDR2: LGHNA and YNFKEQ. CDR3 protein: CASSQDQTGAGNTIYF. In nucleotides, the CDR3 is TGTGCCAGCAGCCAAGATCAGACAGGGGCTGGAAACACCATATATTTT.

The V call is TRBV7-8, the J call TRBJ1-4; D not certain. Trimming shortened V by 1 base and J by 0 bases, and 12 bases separated the two germline ends. Germline CDR1 SGHVS, CDR2 FQNEAQ. The CDR3 runs 17 residues. CDR3 protein: CASSLGEGPATNEKLFF. CDR3 nucleotide sequence: TGTGCCAGCAGCTTAGGGGAAGGCCCCGCAACTAATGAAAAACTGTTTTTT.

This clone is a singleton in its sample. This sequence joins TRBV6-5 and TRBJ2-2, with D perhaps matching TRBD1 or TRBD2 (5 bases each). Per the germline V gene, CDR1 is MNHEY and CDR2 is SVGAGI. V lost 4 bases and J 0 bases, leaving 12 bases between the germline ends. The CDR3 loop spans 16 amino acids. DNA of the CDR3: TGTGCCAGCAGTTCCCTTAGAGGGGCGAACACCGGGGAGCTGTTTTTT. Encoded protein: CASSSLRGANTGELFF.

The J gene is TRBJ1-6, the V gene TRBV4-1; D may be TRBD1 (6 bases). With 0 bases removed from V and 0 bases from J, the gap between germline ends came to 9 bases. CDR3 length: 17 amino acids. Germline-derived CDR1 and CDR2 are MGHRA and YSYEKL. CDR3 bases: TGCGCCAGCAGCCAAGAAGGGGGGAGCTCCTATAATTCACCCCTCCACTTT. This sequence encodes CASSQEGGSSYNSPLHF.

V gene TRBV9 combines with J gene TRBJ1-1, with D possibly TRBD1 on 5 matching bases. The CDR3 runs to 17 residues. CDR1 and CDR2 from the germline V gene are SGDLS and YYNGEE. The V and J ends lost 4 bases and 0 bases respectively, with 19 bases between them. CDR3 protein: CASSPRQPRPMNTEAFF. CDR3 DNA sequence: TGTGCCAGCAGCCCCCGACAGCCTCGGCCTATGAACACTGAAGCTTTCTTT.

This clone was found a few times. The V and J genes are TRBV6-1 and TRBJ1-1, with D uncertain. V shed 6 bases and J shed 2 bases, with 10 bases lying between them. CDR3 length: 13 residues. Germline lookup yields CDR1 MNHNS and CDR2 SASEGT. The CDR3 spells CASSFGPNTEAFF. The CDR3 coding sequence is TGTGCCAGCAGCTTCGGACCCAACACTGAAGCTTTCTTT.

This chain joins TRBV6-1 and TRBJ2-7; D remains ambiguous. CDR3 length equals 15 residues. From germline, CDR1 is MNHNS and CDR2 SASEGT. The V and J ends lost 6 bases and 10 bases respectively, with 25 bases between them. CDR3 in amino acids: CASSTPGAPGWGQYF. CDR3 DNA: TGTGCCAGCAGCACCCCCGGAGCTCCGGGCTGGGGACAGTACTTC.

The gene calls are TRBV28 and TRBJ2-5; D is unclear. Trimming took off 1 base at V and 2 bases at J, with 8 bases between the two ends. Germline CDR1 MDHEN, CDR2 SYDVKM. This CDR3 region has 14 residues. The DNA for the CDR3 is TGTGCCAGCAGTTTATTCCCCCTTCAAGAGACCCAGTACTTC. Its protein product is CASSLFPLQETQYF.